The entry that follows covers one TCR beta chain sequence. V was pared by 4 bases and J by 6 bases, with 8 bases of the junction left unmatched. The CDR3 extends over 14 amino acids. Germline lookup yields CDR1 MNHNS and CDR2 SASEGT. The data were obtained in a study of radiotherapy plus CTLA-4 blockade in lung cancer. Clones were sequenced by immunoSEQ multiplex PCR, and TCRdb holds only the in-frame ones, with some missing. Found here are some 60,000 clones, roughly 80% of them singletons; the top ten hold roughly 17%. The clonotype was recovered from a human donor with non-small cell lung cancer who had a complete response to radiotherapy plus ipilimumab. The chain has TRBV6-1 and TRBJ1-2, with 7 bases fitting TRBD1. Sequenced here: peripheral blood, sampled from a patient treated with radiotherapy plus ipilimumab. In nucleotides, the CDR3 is TGTGCCAGCAGTGGGCAACAGGGGCTTAATGGCTACACCTTC. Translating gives CASSGQQGLNGYTF.